One and the same sample provided the 21 T cell receptor beta chains below, sequenced in a study of regulatory T cells in long-lasting Graves disease. The time point here: newly diagnosed GD, antithyroid drugs for less than 3 months. Isolated PBMC RNA provided the starting material for the TCR library. Assembly of TCR beta libraries relied on iRepertoire HTBI primers together with Arm-PCR of CDR3 regions. TCRdb re-analysed the multiplex PCR reads in MiXCR, keeping a single row per CDR3 protein. The sample lists a few hundred thousand distinct CDR3 sequences, about 13% occurring once. These data were also filed under a second study, of T cells in Graves' hyperthyroidism and ophthalmopathy.

The material was peripheral blood mononuclear cells (PBMCs), obtained at new diagnosis, from a patient treated with antithyroid drugs. The receptor set was obtained from a man aged 30 to 39 with Graves disease.

This clonotype was seen a handful of times. J is TRBJ2-7 and V is TRBV10-3, with TRBD1 matching over 10 bases. Germline V lookup: CDR1 ENHRY, CDR2 SYGVKD. The trim removed 11 bases at V and 0 bases at J, leaving 10 bases unmatched. The CDR3 loop spans 15 amino acids. CDR3: CALSGGDRGSYEQYF. CDR3 in DNA: TGTGCCTTATCAGGCGGGGACAGGGGCTCCTACGAGCAGTACTTC.

This clonotype was seen at least ten times. The rearrangement uses TRBV12-3 or TRBV12-4 and TRBJ2-7, with 12 bases matching TRBD2. With V trimmed by 5 bases and J by 3 bases, 5 bases remained unmatched. The CDR3 is made up of 15 amino acids. The CDR3 DNA follows: TGTGCCAGCAGTCAAGGACTAGCGGGATTCTACGAGCAGTACTTC. It translates to CASSQGLAGFYEQYF.

This clonotype was counted at least ten times. J is TRBJ1-4 and V is TRBV6-5, with D hard to call. The CDR3 length is 13 residues. Germline V CDR1 and CDR2: MNHEY, SVGAGI. Trimming stripped 3 bases from V and 5 bases from J, with 7 bases between. The CDR3 coding sequence is TGTGCCAGCAGTTATCGATTGAATGAAAAACTGTTTTTT. This codes for CASSYRLNEKLFF.

This clonotype was counted ten times or more. The chain uses TRBV3-1 and TRBJ2-1, with D unclear. The V gene lost 4 bases and the J gene lost 8 bases, with 9 bases spanning the gap. The germline V gene has CDR1 LGHDT and CDR2 YNNKEL (reference sequence). The CDR3 has 12 amino acids. CDR3 coding DNA: TGTGCCAGCAGCCTGACGCAAGATGAGCAGTTCTTC. Its protein product is CASSLTQDEQFF.

This clonotype was detected many times. The chain is built from TRBV27 and TRBJ1-1; D gene uncertain. V lost 3 bases, J lost 2 bases, and 10 bases lay in between. The CDR3 is 14 amino acids. Looked up from germline, CDR1 is MNHEY and CDR2 is SMNVEV (reference sequence). The CDR3 DNA is TGTGCCAGCAGTTTCTTTCAGCATAACACTGAAGCTTTCTTT. This encodes CASSFFQHNTEAFF.

This clonotype came up a few times. Here the CDR3 DNA reads TGTGCCAGCAGCCAAGATTCGAGGTCACGGACCGCCCGGGAGACCCAGTACTTC. Translating it yields CASSQDSRSRTARETQYF. The chain combines TRBV4-2 with TRBJ2-5; D call uncertain. Trimming left V 0 bases short and J 5 bases short, with 22 bases between. Germline CDR1 reads LGHNA; CDR2 reads YNFKEQ. The CDR3 spans 18 residues.

The chain uses TRBV18 and TRBJ2-1; 7 bases fit TRBD1. J gave up 7 bases and V 3 bases, and 9 bases lay outside the gene matches. Germline V lookup: CDR1 KGHSH, CDR2 LQKENI. The CDR3 totals 15 residues. In nucleotides, the CDR3 is TGTGCCAGCTCACCCCGACAGGGTATTGAAAATGAGCAGTTCTTC. Its translation is CASSPRQGIENEQFF. The complete variable domain, with remaining parts taken from reference TRBV18 and TRBJ2-1, reads NAGVMQNPRHLVRRRGQEARLRCSPMKGHSHVYWYRQLPEEGLKFMVYLQKENIIDESGMPKERFSAEFPKEGPSILRIQQVVRGDSAAYFCASSPRQGIENEQFFGPGTRLTVL.

The chain is built from TRBV20-1 and TRBJ1-1, with D possibly being TRBD1 (5 bases). The CDR3 is 14 amino acids. Germline-derived CDR1 and CDR2 are DFQATT and SNEGSKA (reference sequence). Trimming removed 0 bases from V and 3 bases from J, with 11 bases in between. DNA for the CDR3: TGCAGTGCTAGAGAGGCAGGGCGGCACACTGAAGCTTTCTTT. This gives the protein CSAREAGRHTEAFF.

There are many counts of this clonotype. This rearrangement joins TRBV7-2 to TRBJ2-5; 13 bases map to TRBD2. Germline CDR1 is SGHTA and CDR2 is FQGNSA. The CDR3 is 15 residues long. The junction had 5 bases not matched to a gene; V was cut back by 5 bases and J by 5 bases. The CDR3 is CASSQTSGRWETQYF. The DNA of the CDR3 is TGTGCCAGCAGCCAGACTAGCGGGAGGTGGGAGACCCAGTACTTC.

This clonotype has at least ten counts. The chain employs TRBV10-1 and TRBJ2-7; 12 bases are a match to TRBD2. The CDR3 is 15 residues long. Germline CDR1 is WNHNN and CDR2 is SYGVQD (reference sequence). With 2 bases clipped from V and 6 bases from J, the junction kept 5 bases outside the gene matches. The CDR3 DNA reads as TGCGCCAGCAGTGAGAAGACTAGCGGGAGTGTCGAGCAGTACTTC. Translation gives CASSEKTSGSVEQYF.

This clonotype was seen ten or more times. Its ends do not fully match the called genes, so a read error is possible. This sequence joins TRBV7-2 and TRBJ2-1; 9 bases fit TRBD2. CDR1 SGHTA and CDR2 FQGNSA come from the germline V gene. This CDR3 has 16 amino acids. CDR3 protein: CASSLGSGSSYNEQFF. The CDR3 nucleotides read TGTGCCAGCAGTTTAGGTAGCGGGAGCTCCTACAATGAGCAGTTCTTC.

This clonotype was seen many times. The chain links TRBV20-1 to TRBJ1-2; D perhaps matches TRBD1 (6 bases). This CDR3 has 15 residues. The germline V gene encodes CDR1 DFQATT and CDR2 SNEGSKA (reference sequence). V lost 5 bases and J 6 bases, leaving 22 bases between the germline ends. The CDR3, as DNA: TGCAGTGCTCTCGAGGGGGGAACCTCATCTAATGGCTACACCTTC. Amino acids: CSALEGGTSSNGYTF.

This clonotype was picked up many times. The chain has TRBV5-1 and TRBJ2-1; the match to TRBD1 covers 12 bases. This CDR3 contains 15 residues. The J segment lost 4 bases and the V segment lost 4 bases, leaving 3 bases of the junction unmatched. The V gene's germline CDR1 is SGHRS and CDR2 YFSETQ. The CDR3 is CASSGGQGAYNEQFF. CDR3 bases: TGCGCCAGCAGCGGGGGACAGGGGGCTTACAATGAGCAGTTCTTC.

In this sample, this clonotype turned up many times. The chain is built from TRBV29-1 and TRBJ1-2; weak D call: TRBD1 (5 bases). V was pared by 3 bases and J by 4 bases, with 12 bases between. Per the germline V gene, CDR1 is SQVTM and CDR2 is ANQGSEA. The CDR3 contains 13 residues. Here the CDR3 reads CSVESGRVYGYTF. CDR3 DNA: TGCAGCGTTGAGTCAGGGAGGGTCTATGGCTACACCTTC. Using reference TRBV29-1 and TRBJ1-2 for the parts outside the CDR3, the full variable domain is SAVISQKPSRDICQRGTSLTIQCQVDSQVTMMFWYRQQPGQSLTLIATANQGSEATYESGFVIDKFPISRPNLTFSTLTVSNMSPEDSSIYLCSVESGRVYGYTFGSGTRLTVV.

This clonotype was counted many times. The rearrangement joins TRBV5-6 to TRBJ1-5; weak D call: TRBD1 (5 bases). V was pared by 4 bases and J by 6 bases, with 17 bases between. Germline values: CDR1 SGHDT, CDR2 YYEEEE. The CDR3 runs to 15 residues. CDR3 protein: CASSLWVGRSQPQHF. Here the CDR3 DNA reads TGTGCCAGCAGCCTTTGGGTGGGACGGAGTCAGCCCCAGCATTTT.

The J gene is TRBJ1-4, the V gene TRBV9, with D possibly matching TRBD1 (5 bases). V gave up 2 bases and J gave up 7 bases, with 15 bases separating them. The CDR3 contains 15 residues. Germline CDR1 and CDR2: SGDLS and YYNGEE. CDR3 amino acids: CASSVGGAGGEKLFF. CDR3 nucleotide sequence: TGTGCCAGCAGCGTTGGAGGGGCAGGTGGTGAAAAACTGTTTTTT. Drawing the rest from reference TRBV9 and TRBJ1-4, the complete variable domain is DSGVTQTPKHLITATGQRVTLRCSPRSGDLSVYWYQQSLDQGLQFLIQYYNGEERAKGNILERFSAQQFPDLHSELNLSSLELGDSALYFCASSVGGAGGEKLFFGSGTQLSVL.

V gene TRBV11-2 combines with J gene TRBJ2-5, with 7 bases lining up with TRBD1. The CDR3 consists of 18 residues. V dropped 3 bases and J dropped 5; count of bases not matched to a gene: 18. Looked up from germline, CDR1 is SGHAT and CDR2 is FQNNGV. As DNA, the CDR3 is TGTGCCAGCAGCTTTCCGGGACAGCGACCGTGGCTCCGGGAGACCCAGTACTTC. Encoded protein: CASSFPGQRPWLRETQYF.

This clonotype was seen repeatedly, ten times or more. The chain has TRBV20-1 and TRBJ1-2, with D uncertain. Germline V lookup: CDR1 DFQATT, CDR2 SNEGSKA (reference sequence). The CDR3 has 13 amino acids. The germline V and J ends were trimmed by 4 bases and 4 bases, with 13 bases remaining between them. CDR3 nucleotides: TGCAGTGCTACTTTACTCGTTGGCTATGGCTACACCTTC. This sequence encodes CSATLLVGYGYTF.

The chain uses TRBV20-1 and TRBJ1-1; 9 nucleotides line up with TRBD1. V gave up 5 bases and J gave up 5 bases; unmatched junction bases: 6. There are 13 residues in the CDR3. CDR1 DFQATT and CDR2 SNEGSKA come from the germline V gene (reference sequence). DNA for the CDR3: TGCAGTGCTGCCCCCGGGACAGGGACTGAAGCTTTCTTT. This translates into CSAAPGTGTEAFF.

This clonotype was picked up many times. The CDR3, as DNA: TGTGCCAGCAGCAGTGACAGGATCCAAGAGACCCAGTACTTC. This encodes CASSSDRIQETQYF. The gene calls are TRBV27 and TRBJ2-5, with a possible D match to TRBD1 (6 bases). The CDR3 has 14 residues. CDR1 is MNHEY, CDR2 SMNVEV, per germline (reference sequence). The V end lost 6 bases, the J end lost 1 base, and 12 bases lay between the germline ends.

This clonotype was seen repeatedly, ten times or more. The chain combines TRBV6-2 or TRBV6-3 with TRBJ2-1, with 9 bases fitting TRBD2. This CDR3 has 14 amino acids. In germline, CDR1 is MNHEY, CDR2 SVGEGT. J lost 6 bases, V lost 3 bases, and 3 bases had no gene match. CDR3 DNA sequence: TGTGCCAGCAGTTATGGCGGGAGGGCCAATGAGCAGTTCTTC. Amino acid sequence: CASSYGGRANEQFF.